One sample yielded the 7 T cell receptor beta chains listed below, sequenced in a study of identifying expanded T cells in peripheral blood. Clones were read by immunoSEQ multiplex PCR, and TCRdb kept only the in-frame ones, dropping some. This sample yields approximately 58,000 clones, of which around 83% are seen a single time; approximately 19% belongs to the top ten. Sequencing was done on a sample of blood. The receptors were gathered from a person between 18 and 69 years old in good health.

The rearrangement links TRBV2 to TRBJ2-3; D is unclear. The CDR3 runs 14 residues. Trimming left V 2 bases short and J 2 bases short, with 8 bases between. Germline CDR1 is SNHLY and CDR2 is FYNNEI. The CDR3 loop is CASSERQNTDTQYF. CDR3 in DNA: TGTGCCAGCAGTGAACGGCAGAACACAGATACGCAGTATTTT. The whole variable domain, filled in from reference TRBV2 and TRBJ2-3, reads EPEVTQTPSHQVTQMGQEVILRCVPISNHLYFYWYRQILGQKVEFLVSFYNNEISEKSEIFDDQFSVERPDGSNFTLKIRSTKLEDSAMYFCASSERQNTDTQYFGPGTRLTVL.

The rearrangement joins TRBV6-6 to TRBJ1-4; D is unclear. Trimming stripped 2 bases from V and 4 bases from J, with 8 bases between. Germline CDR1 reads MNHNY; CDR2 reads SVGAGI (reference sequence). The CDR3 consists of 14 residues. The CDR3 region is CASSYARINEKLFF. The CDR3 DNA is TGTGCCAGCAGTTACGCGCGGATTAATGAAAAACTGTTTTTT.

As DNA, the CDR3 is TGTGCCAGCAGCGTAGAGGTTAGGGACCCAAGGCAGACCCAGTACTTC. Translated: CASSVEVRDPRQTQYF. The chain joins TRBV9 to TRBJ2-5; D is perhaps TRBD1 or TRBD2 (5 bases each). Looked up from germline, CDR1 is SGDLS and CDR2 is YYNGEE. V was pared by 0 bases and J by 6 bases, with 18 bases between. The CDR3 covers 16 residues.

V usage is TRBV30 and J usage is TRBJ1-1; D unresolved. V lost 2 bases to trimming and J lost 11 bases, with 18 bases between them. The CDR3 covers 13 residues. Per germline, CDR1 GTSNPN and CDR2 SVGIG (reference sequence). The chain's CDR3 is CAWSNGLGSRAFF. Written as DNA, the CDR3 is TGTGCCTGGAGTAACGGGTTGGGGTCCCGGGCTTTCTTT.

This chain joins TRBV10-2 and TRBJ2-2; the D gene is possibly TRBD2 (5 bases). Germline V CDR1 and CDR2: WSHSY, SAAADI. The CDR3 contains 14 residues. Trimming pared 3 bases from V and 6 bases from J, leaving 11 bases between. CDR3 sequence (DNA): TGCGCCAGCAGTGACGGAGCGGCCCCCGGGGAGCTGTTTTTT. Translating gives CASSDGAAPGELFF.

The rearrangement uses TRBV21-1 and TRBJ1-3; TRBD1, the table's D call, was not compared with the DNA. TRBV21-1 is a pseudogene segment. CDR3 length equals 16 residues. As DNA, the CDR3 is TGTGCCAGCAGCAAAGTCGGACAGTTAGATCGAAACACCATATATTTT. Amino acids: CASSKVGQLDRNTIYF.

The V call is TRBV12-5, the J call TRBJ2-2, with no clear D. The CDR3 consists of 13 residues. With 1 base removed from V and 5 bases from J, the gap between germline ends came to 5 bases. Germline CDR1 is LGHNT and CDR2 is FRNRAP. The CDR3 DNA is TGTGCTAGTGGTTTGGACTGGACCGGGGAGCTGTTTTTT. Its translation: CASGLDWTGELFF.